A single sample gave rise to the 27 T cell receptor beta chains below, sequenced in a study of shared clonotypes between healthy human individuals. Using immunoSEQ multiplex PCR, the repertoire was profiled, and TCRdb retains in-frame clones only, with some absent. Here the sample spans around 1,000,000 clones, about 72% being singletons. Sequenced material: memory CD4+ T cells from PBMCs. The sample's subset: CD45RA-negative fraction. The receptors shown here come from a young man in good health. Some clones in this sample may be carry-over from other donors' samples.

This rearrangement joins TRBV10-3 to TRBJ2-1, with 8 bases matching TRBD2. The CDR3 is made up of 16 amino acids. The germline V gene has CDR1 ENHRY and CDR2 SYGVKD. With V trimmed by 6 bases and J by 0 bases, 7 bases remained unmatched. The CDR3 DNA reads as TGTGCCATCAGCCTACTAGCGGAGCACTCCTACAATGAGCAGTTCTTC. Protein: CAISLLAEHSYNEQFF.

The chain employs TRBV5-5 and TRBJ2-5; D gene unclear. Germline-derived CDR1 and CDR2 are SGHKS and YYEKEE (reference sequence). This CDR3 spans 14 amino acids. Trimming shortened V by 1 base and J by 4 bases, and 11 bases separated the two germline ends. Written as DNA, the CDR3 is TGTGCCAGCAGCTTGAACTCTTTAGGAGAGACCCAGTACTTC. It codes for CASSLNSLGETQYF.

Of note for this clone: A much larger clone is a single base away; this may be a read error. The chain carries TRBV5-1 and TRBJ1-5; D might be TRBD1 (6 bases). The CDR3 is made up of 14 amino acids. Germline V gene data show CDR1 as SGHRS and CDR2 as YFSETQ. The V end was cut by 0 bases, the J end by 3 bases, with 7 bases between. The CDR3: CASSLGTDNQPQHF. The CDR3 DNA sequence: TGCGCCAGCAGCTTGGGGACAGACAATCAGCCCCAGCATTTT. Complete variable domain (other parts from reference TRBV5-1 and TRBJ1-5): KAGVTQTPRYLIKTRGQQVTLSCSPISGHRSVSWYQQTPGQGLQFLFEYFSETQRNKGNFPGRFSGRQFSNSRSEMNVSTLELGDSALYLCASSLGTDNQPQHFGDGTRLSIL.

The chain links TRBV7-9 to TRBJ2-5; the match to TRBD2 covers 16 bases. J gave up 5 bases and V 5 bases, and 8 bases lay outside the gene matches. This CDR3 has 17 amino acids. The germline gives CDR1 SEHNR, CDR2 FQNEAQ (reference sequence). CDR3: CASSIGTSGRGEETQYF. The CDR3 DNA reads as TGTGCCAGCAGCATCGGGACTAGCGGGAGGGGTGAGGAGACCCAGTACTTC.

This clone was counted only a few times. CDR3 DNA sequence: TGCGCCAGCAGCCAAGCGGATTTTATAGGGAGAGGGGCCTACGAGCAGTACTTC. Translating it yields CASSQADFIGRGAYEQYF. The J gene is TRBJ2-7, the V gene TRBV4-1; D may correspond to TRBD1 or TRBD2 (5 bases each). Per germline, CDR1 MGHRA and CDR2 YSYEKL. Between the trimmed V and J ends, which lost 1 base and 2 bases, there was a span of 21 bases. There are 18 residues in the CDR3.

This clone was seen only once. The chain couples TRBV18 to TRBJ2-3; 7 bases match TRBD2. There are 17 residues in the CDR3. V shed 4 bases and J 2 bases; nucleotides not matched to a gene: 12. The germline V gene encodes CDR1 KGHSH and CDR2 LQKENI. The CDR3 nucleotides read TGTGCCAGCTCACTACCTTTGGGCGCGGGGGACACAGATACGCAGTATTTT. It translates to CASSLPLGAGDTDTQYF.

The rearrangement uses TRBV28 and TRBJ2-7, with TRBD1 matching over 7 bases. V lost 8 bases to trimming and J lost 3 bases; unmatched junction nucleotides: 16. CDR3 length equals 16 residues. Germline V gives CDR1 MDHEN, CDR2 SYDVKM. In DNA form, the CDR3 reads TGTGCCAGCCCTCCTGCTGGAGGCAGGGGGTACTACGAGCAGTACTTC. This sequence encodes CASPPAGGRGYYEQYF.

CDR3 in amino acids: CASSLRRTPYEQYF. The CDR3 DNA is TGTGCCAGCAGTTTACGCCGGACTCCCTACGAGCAGTACTTC. The chain links TRBV27 to TRBJ2-7; D perhaps matches TRBD2 (5 bases). The CDR3 has 14 amino acids. V dropped 2 bases and J dropped 2 bases, with 10 bases sitting between them. CDR1 is MNHEY and CDR2 is SMNVEV in the germline V gene (reference sequence).

This clone was seen a handful of times. The genes are TRBV30 and TRBJ2-7; D is possibly TRBD2 (6 bases). Trimming left V 0 bases short and J 3 bases short, with 12 bases between. The V gene's germline CDR1 is GTSNPN and CDR2 SVGIG (reference sequence). The CDR3 extends over 14 amino acids. The CDR3 DNA sequence: TGTGCCTGGAGTGTAGATAGCGGACGCTACGAGCAGTACTTC. Protein product: CAWSVDSGRYEQYF.

The rearrangement joins TRBV5-1 to TRBJ2-2; either TRBD1 or TRBD2 may fit D (5 bases each). CDR3 length: 16 residues. The V end lost 4 bases, the J end lost 6 bases, and 19 bases lay between the germline ends. CDR1 SGHRS and CDR2 YFSETQ come from the germline V gene. The CDR3 sequence: CASSPPRDPGPGELFF. The CDR3 DNA is TGCGCCAGCAGCCCCCCCCGGGACCCGGGGCCCGGGGAGCTGTTTTTT.

The V call is TRBV12-2, the J call TRBJ1-1; the table gives TRBD1 as D, unverified against the DNA. TRBV12-2 constitutes a pseudogene. The CDR3 runs to 15 residues. The CDR3 sequence is CASRSRTEFNTEAFF. CDR3 DNA: TGTGCAAGTCGCTCGAGAACAGAGTTTAACACTGAAGCTTTCTTT.

The sample holds a few counts of this clone. The rearrangement links TRBV30 to TRBJ1-2; 8 nucleotides agree with TRBD1. Per germline, CDR1 GTSNPN and CDR2 SVGIG (reference sequence). The CDR3 runs to 12 residues. Trimming at V came to 7 bases and at J to 3 bases, leaving 4 bases not matched to a gene. The CDR3 region has the DNA TGTGCCTTGGACAGGGCGGACTATGGCTACACCTTC. Residues: CALDRADYGYTF.

The V call is TRBV11-1, the J call TRBJ2-1; perhaps TRBD2 as D (5 bases). CDR1 and CDR2 (germline): SGHAT, FQDESV (reference sequence). The CDR3 loop spans 16 amino acids. V gave up 5 bases and J gave up 4 bases, with 18 bases separating them. The CDR3 reads CASSQNLGEGYNEQFF. In nucleotides, the CDR3 is TGTGCCAGCAGCCAGAATCTGGGAGAAGGGTACAATGAGCAGTTCTTC. Looking up the rest from reference TRBV11-1 and TRBJ2-1 gives the full variable domain: EAEVAQSPRYKITEKSQAVAFWCDPISGHATLYWYRQILGQGPELLVQFQDESVVDDSQLPKDRFSAERLKGVDSTLKIQPAELGDSAMYLCASSQNLGEGYNEQFFGPGTRLTVL.

The chain links TRBV29-1 to TRBJ2-1, with 7 bases aligning to TRBD2. There are 13 residues in the CDR3. Germline CDR1 reads SQVTM; CDR2 reads ANQGSEA. V gave up 0 bases and J gave up 9 bases; unmatched junction bases: 5. CDR3 loop: CSVEDLSGIEQFF. For the CDR3, the DNA is TGCAGCGTTGAAGATCTGAGCGGGATTGAGCAGTTCTTC.

This chain joins TRBV28 and TRBJ2-7; either TRBD1 or TRBD2 may fit D (6 bases each). CDR3 length: 16 amino acids. The V end was cut by 3 bases, the J end by 3 bases, with 18 bases between. In germline, CDR1 is MDHEN, CDR2 SYDVKM. The CDR3, as DNA: TGTGCCAGCAGTTTCTCCTTCAGGGGAGGAGGCTACGAGCAGTACTTC. It yields the protein CASSFSFRGGGYEQYF.

This chain uses TRBV20-1 with TRBJ2-1; TRBD2 aligns across 9 bases. CDR1 is DFQATT, CDR2 SNEGSKA, per germline (reference sequence). Trimming at V came to 3 bases and at J to 13 bases, leaving 4 bases not matched to a gene. This CDR3 spans 11 amino acids. CDR3 protein: CSARASGIQFF. CDR3 bases: TGCAGTGCTAGGGCTAGCGGGATCCAGTTCTTC.

The rearrangement links TRBV19 to TRBJ1-2; 10 bases fit TRBD1. Germline CDR1 and CDR2: LNHDA and SQIVND (reference sequence). The CDR3 has 15 amino acids. V lost 5 bases to trimming and J lost 6 bases; unmatched junction nucleotides: 9. CDR3 loop: CASSATGTGENGYTF. The CDR3 DNA is TGTGCCAGTAGTGCCACCGGGACAGGGGAGAATGGCTACACCTTC.

This chain uses TRBV7-2 with TRBJ2-7; TRBD2 aligns across 12 bases. V lost 5 bases, J lost 2 bases, and 7 bases stayed unmatched. Germline assignment: CDR1 SGHTA and CDR2 FQGNSA. This CDR3 region has 16 residues. CDR3 sequence reads: CASSPDRTSGTYEQYF. CDR3 in DNA: TGTGCCAGCAGCCCAGACCGGACTAGCGGGACCTACGAGCAGTACTTC.

This clone occurred a few times. The DNA of the CDR3 is TGTGCCAGCAGCTTAGCCTCGGCGCTAGGGATCCACGAGCAGTACTTC. Translated: CASSLASALGIHEQYF. The rearrangement uses TRBV11-2 and TRBJ2-7, with D uncertain. CDR3 length equals 16 residues. Germline V CDR1 and CDR2: SGHAT, FQNNGV. With 1 base removed from V and 5 bases from J, the gap between germline ends came to 18 bases.

The V and J genes are TRBV5-1 and TRBJ2-2, with 8 bases fitting TRBD2. Unmatched junction bases numbered 12, after V lost 4 bases and J lost 7 bases. The germline gives CDR1 SGHRS, CDR2 YFSETQ. The CDR3 spans 16 residues. The CDR3 protein is CASSTGLDFYSGELFF. CDR3 coding DNA: TGCGCCAGCAGCACGGGACTAGACTTTTATAGCGGGGAGCTGTTTTTT.

The V gene is TRBV2, the J gene TRBJ1-3; perhaps TRBD1 as D (6 bases). The CDR3 is 19 residues long. The germline V gene has CDR1 SNHLY and CDR2 FYNNEI. The V end was cut by 4 bases, the J end by 3 bases, with 25 bases between. CDR3 sequence reads: CASSVRTRDSGAFGNTIYF. The CDR3 DNA is TGTGCCAGCAGTGTAAGGACCCGGGACTCAGGGGCATTTGGAAACACCATATATTTT.

The chain uses TRBV19 and TRBJ2-7; TRBD2 aligns across 8 bases. The V segment lost 4 bases and the J segment 3 bases; nucleotides outside the gene matches: 11. The CDR3 is 16 residues long. Germline loops: CDR1 LNHDA, CDR2 SQIVND (reference sequence). The CDR3 reads CASSKVSGSIGYEQYF. The CDR3 bases are TGTGCCAGTAGTAAGGTCAGCGGGAGTATAGGCTACGAGCAGTACTTC.

The rearrangement links TRBV18 to TRBJ2-1; TRBD2 matches 10 bases. The CDR3 sequence is 16 residues long. Germline V lookup: CDR1 KGHSH, CDR2 LQKENI. The V segment lost 3 bases and the J segment 7 bases; nucleotides outside the gene matches: 9. In nucleotides, the CDR3 is TGTGCCAGCTCACCGGGTGGAGCGGGAGGGCCGAATGAGCAGTTCTTC. As protein: CASSPGGAGGPNEQFF.

The CDR3 reads CASSLRGQLNTGELFF. The CDR3 region has the DNA TGCGCCAGCAGCTTAAGGGGACAACTGAACACCGGGGAGCTGTTTTTT. The J gene is TRBJ2-2, the V gene TRBV5-1; weak D call: TRBD1 (6 bases). Germline CDR1 and CDR2: SGHRS and YFSETQ. The CDR3 is 16 residues long. V was shortened by 2 bases and J by 1 base, with 12 bases between the two germline ends.

CDR3: CASSLVQGATYEQYF. The DNA for the CDR3 is TGTGCCAGCAGCTTAGTACAGGGGGCGACCTACGAGCAGTACTTC. The V gene is TRBV7-9, the J gene TRBJ2-7; 9 nucleotides align to TRBD1. V was pared by 1 base and J by 2 bases, with 3 bases of the junction left unmatched. There are 15 residues in the CDR3. Germline values: CDR1 SEHNR, CDR2 FQNEAQ (reference sequence).

This clone was seen a handful of times. This chain connects TRBV11-2 to TRBJ2-6; 9 bases agree with TRBD2. Germline V gives CDR1 SGHAT, CDR2 FQNNGV. This CDR3 contains 18 residues. J was trimmed by 4 bases and V by 0 bases; bases with no gene match: 7. CDR3 nucleotide sequence: TGTGCCAGCAGCTTAGATCTTCGGCTAGCGGGAGGGGCCAACGTCCTGACTTTC. This encodes CASSLDLRLAGGANVLTF.

This rearrangement joins TRBV7-9 to TRBJ1-2; TRBD1 matches at 10 bases. Germline V gene sequence: CDR1 SEHNR, CDR2 FQNEAQ (reference sequence). The CDR3 consists of 16 residues. V shed 1 base and J 6 bases; nucleotides not matched to a gene: 8. The DNA for the CDR3 is TGTGCCAGCAGCTTAGGTATTTCCGGGACAGGGGATGGCTACACCTTC. This gives the protein CASSLGISGTGDGYTF.